These 10 T cell receptor beta chains originate from one sample sequenced in a study of shared clonotypes between healthy human individuals. Clones were read by immunoSEQ multiplex PCR, and TCRdb kept only the in-frame ones, dropping some. The table records some 380,000 clones, about 96% of them present only once. Sequenced input: memory CD8+ T cells sorted from blood. Subset described: CD45RO+ cells pooled with CCR7-negative TemRA cells. The receptors were gathered from a man aged 30 to 45 in good health.

The V and J genes are TRBV30 and TRBJ2-1; 9 bases align to TRBD2. Germline V lookup: CDR1 GTSNPN, CDR2 SVGIG (reference sequence). After removal of 0 bases from V and 5 bases from J, the junction contained 2 bases not matched to a gene. The CDR3 has 14 amino acids. The CDR3 is CAWSVRLADNEQFF. The CDR3 bases are TGTGCCTGGAGTGTACGACTAGCGGACAATGAGCAGTTCTTC.

This clone was recorded only once. The chain carries TRBV10-1 and TRBJ2-3; D assignment may be TRBD1 or TRBD2 (6 bases each). The CDR3 runs 15 residues. Trimming cost V 0 bases and J 7 bases, with 14 bases left between them. The germline V gene encodes CDR1 WNHNN and CDR2 SYGVQD (reference sequence). The DNA for the CDR3 is TGCGCCAGCAGTGAGTCGTACGGGGGCGAGAATACGCAGTATTTT. Amino acid sequence: CASSESYGGENTQYF.

This clone came up once. This chain's CDR3 is CASKLEHGTGYEQYF. The CDR3 bases are TGTGCCAGCAAACTTGAACATGGGACAGGGTACGAGCAGTACTTC. The V gene is TRBV6-1, the J gene TRBJ2-7, with 9 bases matching TRBD1. This CDR3 contains 15 residues. V lost 7 bases, J lost 4 bases, and 11 bases stayed unmatched. The germline V gene has CDR1 MNHNS and CDR2 SASEGT.

This clone was recorded once. This rearrangement joins TRBV28 to TRBJ1-2, with unresolved D. The CDR3 sequence is 15 residues long. V was trimmed by 2 bases and J by 7 bases, leaving 17 bases between them. Per the germline V gene, CDR1 is MDHEN and CDR2 is SYDVKM. The CDR3 DNA follows: TGTGCCAGCAGTTTAGGGTGGGCCCGATATATTGGCTACACCTTC. This translates into CASSLGWARYIGYTF.

The chain employs TRBV5-1 and TRBJ2-5; D perhaps matches TRBD2 (5 bases). Trimming removed 4 bases from V and 7 bases from J, with 8 bases in between. This CDR3 region has 11 residues. Per the germline V gene, CDR1 is SGHRS and CDR2 is YFSETQ. CDR3 nucleotide sequence: TGCGCCAGCAGCCTGGCGGGGACCCAGTACTTC. Translation: CASSLAGTQYF.

The V and J genes are TRBV4-1 and TRBJ2-3; TRBD2 matches 8 bases. V dropped 1 base and J dropped 3; count of bases not matched to a gene: 6. The CDR3 consists of 16 residues. Germline CDR1 is MGHRA and CDR2 is YSYEKL. The CDR3 spells CASSQGPAGVTDTQYF. DNA of the CDR3: TGCGCCAGCAGCCAAGGACCAGCGGGAGTGACAGATACGCAGTATTTT.

This clone was seen once. The chain employs TRBV28 and TRBJ2-7, with D possibly TRBD2 on 6 matching bases. Germline V gene sequence: CDR1 MDHEN, CDR2 SYDVKM. The V end lost 8 bases, the J end lost 1 base, and 15 bases lay between the germline ends. There are 14 residues in the CDR3. CDR3 sequence: CASRRERLSYEQYF. For the CDR3, the DNA is TGTGCCAGCCGCCGGGAGCGGCTATCCTACGAGCAGTACTTC.

V is TRBV6-1 and J is TRBJ2-7, with TRBD2 matching 12 bases. The V gene's germline CDR1 is MNHNS and CDR2 SASEGT. After removal of 1 base from V and 3 bases from J, the junction contained 4 bases not matched to a gene. CDR3 length equals 16 residues. The CDR3 here is CASSEVGLAGLYEQYF. CDR3 nucleotide sequence: TGTGCCAGCAGTGAAGTAGGACTAGCGGGACTCTACGAGCAGTACTTC.

The chain uses TRBV13 and TRBJ2-7, with D maybe TRBD2 (6 bases). This CDR3 has 16 residues. CDR1 and CDR2 from the germline V gene are PRHDT and FYEKMQ (reference sequence). Trimming removed 0 bases from V and 6 bases from J, with 18 bases in between. The chain's CDR3 is CASSLGLAGKFFEQYF. The CDR3 nucleotides are TGTGCCAGCAGCTTAGGCCTGGCGGGAAAGTTCTTCGAGCAGTACTTC.

The V gene is TRBV7-9, the J gene TRBJ2-5, with D perhaps matching TRBD1 or TRBD2 (6 bases each). CDR3 length: 14 residues. With 5 bases removed from V and 5 bases from J, the gap between germline ends came to 15 bases. The germline CDR1 and CDR2 sequences are SEHNR and FQNEAQ (reference sequence). CDR3 amino acids: CASSLVGGWETQYF. CDR3 nucleotide sequence: TGTGCCAGCAGCCTAGTGGGGGGCTGGGAGACCCAGTACTTC.